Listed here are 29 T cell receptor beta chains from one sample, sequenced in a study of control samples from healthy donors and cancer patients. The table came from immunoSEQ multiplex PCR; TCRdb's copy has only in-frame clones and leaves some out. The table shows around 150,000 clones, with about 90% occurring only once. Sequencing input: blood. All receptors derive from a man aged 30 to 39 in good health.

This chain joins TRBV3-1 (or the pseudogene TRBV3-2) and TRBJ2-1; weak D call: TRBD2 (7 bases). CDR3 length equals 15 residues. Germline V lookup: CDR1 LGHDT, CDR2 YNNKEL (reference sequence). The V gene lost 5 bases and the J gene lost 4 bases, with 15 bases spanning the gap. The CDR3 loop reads CASSKAGASYNEQFF. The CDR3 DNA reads TGTGCCAGCAGCAAGGCGGGGGCTTCTTACAATGAGCAGTTCTTC.

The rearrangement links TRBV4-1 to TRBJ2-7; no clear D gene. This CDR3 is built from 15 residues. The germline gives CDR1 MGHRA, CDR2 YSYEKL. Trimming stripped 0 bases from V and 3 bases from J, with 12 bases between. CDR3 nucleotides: TGCGCCAGCAGCCAAGAAAAACCAACGGGCTACGAGCAGTACTTC. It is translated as CASSQEKPTGYEQYF.

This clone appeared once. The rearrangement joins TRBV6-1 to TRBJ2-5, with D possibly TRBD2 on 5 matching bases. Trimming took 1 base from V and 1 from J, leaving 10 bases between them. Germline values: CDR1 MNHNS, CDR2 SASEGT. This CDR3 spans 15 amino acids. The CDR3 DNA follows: TGTGCCAGCAGTGAAGATGGAGGTAGCCAAGAGACCCAGTACTTC. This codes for CASSEDGGSQETQYF.

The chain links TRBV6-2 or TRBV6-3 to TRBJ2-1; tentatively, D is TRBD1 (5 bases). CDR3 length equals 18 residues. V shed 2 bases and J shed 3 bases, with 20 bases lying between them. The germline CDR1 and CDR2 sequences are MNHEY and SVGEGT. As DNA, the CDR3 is TGTGCCAGCAGTTACGCAAATGTCGACAGCCTCTTCTACAATGAGCAGTTCTTC. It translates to CASSYANVDSLFYNEQFF.

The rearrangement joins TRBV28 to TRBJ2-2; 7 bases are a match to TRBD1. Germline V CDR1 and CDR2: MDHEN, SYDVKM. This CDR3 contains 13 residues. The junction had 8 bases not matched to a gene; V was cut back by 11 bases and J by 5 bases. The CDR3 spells CAGEGAQTGELFF. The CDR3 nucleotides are TGTGCCGGCGAGGGGGCGCAGACCGGGGAGCTGTTTTTT.

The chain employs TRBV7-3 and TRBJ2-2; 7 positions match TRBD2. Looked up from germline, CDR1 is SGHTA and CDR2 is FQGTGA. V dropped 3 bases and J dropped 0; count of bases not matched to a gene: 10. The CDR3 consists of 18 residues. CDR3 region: CASSFLGAAGTNTGELFF. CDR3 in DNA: TGTGCCAGCAGCTTTCTGGGAGCAGCGGGGACGAACACCGGGGAGCTGTTTTTT.

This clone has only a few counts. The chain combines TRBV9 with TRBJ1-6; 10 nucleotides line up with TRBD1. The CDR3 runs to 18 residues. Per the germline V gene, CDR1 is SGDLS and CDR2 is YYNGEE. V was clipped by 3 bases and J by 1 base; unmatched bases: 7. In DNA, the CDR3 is TGTGCCAGCAGCGCTACCGGACAGGGGGGATCCTATAATTCACCCCTCCACTTT. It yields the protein CASSATGQGGSYNSPLHF.

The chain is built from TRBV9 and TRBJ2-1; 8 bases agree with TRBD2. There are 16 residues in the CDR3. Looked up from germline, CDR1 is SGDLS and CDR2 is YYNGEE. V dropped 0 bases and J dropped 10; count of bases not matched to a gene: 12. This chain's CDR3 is CASSVGSGRASGEQFF. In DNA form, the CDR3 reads TGTGCCAGCAGCGTAGGAAGCGGGAGAGCGTCGGGAGAGCAGTTCTTC. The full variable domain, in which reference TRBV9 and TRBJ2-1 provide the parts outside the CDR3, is DSGVTQTPKHLITATGQRVTLRCSPRSGDLSVYWYQQSLDQGLQFLIQYYNGEERAKGNILERFSAQQFPDLHSELNLSSLELGDSALYFCASSVGSGRASGEQFFGPGTRLTVL.

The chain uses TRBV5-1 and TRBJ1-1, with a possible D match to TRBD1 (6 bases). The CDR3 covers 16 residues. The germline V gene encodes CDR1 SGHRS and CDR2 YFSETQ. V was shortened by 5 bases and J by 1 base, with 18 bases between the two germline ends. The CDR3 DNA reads TGCGCCAGCAGATCGCCCCAACAGGGAACGAACACTGAAGCTTTCTTT. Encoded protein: CASRSPQQGTNTEAFF.

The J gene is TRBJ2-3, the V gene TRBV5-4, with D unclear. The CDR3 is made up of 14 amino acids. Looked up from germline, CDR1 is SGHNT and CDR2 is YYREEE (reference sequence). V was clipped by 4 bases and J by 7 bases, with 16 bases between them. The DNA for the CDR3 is TGTGCCAGCAGCCCTAGAGAGGAAGGGAATACGCAGTATTTT. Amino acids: CASSPREEGNTQYF.

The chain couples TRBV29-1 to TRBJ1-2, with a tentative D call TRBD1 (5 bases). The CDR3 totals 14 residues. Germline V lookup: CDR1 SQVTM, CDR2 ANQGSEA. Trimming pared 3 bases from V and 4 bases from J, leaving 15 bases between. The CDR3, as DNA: TGCAGCGTTGATCATCAGGGCTTTGGCTATGGCTACACCTTC. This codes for CSVDHQGFGYGYTF.

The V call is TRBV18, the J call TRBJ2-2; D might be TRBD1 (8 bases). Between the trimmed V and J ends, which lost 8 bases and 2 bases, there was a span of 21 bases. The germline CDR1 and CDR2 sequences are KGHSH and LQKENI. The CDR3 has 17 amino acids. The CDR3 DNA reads TGTGCCAGCACGAATCACAGGGGGGGCCCTAACACCGGGGAGCTGTTTTTT. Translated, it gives CASTNHRGGPNTGELFF.

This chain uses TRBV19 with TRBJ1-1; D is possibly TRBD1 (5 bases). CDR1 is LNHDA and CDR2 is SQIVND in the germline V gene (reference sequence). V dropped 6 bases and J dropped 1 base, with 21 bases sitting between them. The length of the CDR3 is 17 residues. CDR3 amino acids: CASRMSSTTGKNTEAFF. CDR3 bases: TGTGCCAGTAGGATGTCGTCCACAACAGGAAAGAACACTGAAGCTTTCTTT.

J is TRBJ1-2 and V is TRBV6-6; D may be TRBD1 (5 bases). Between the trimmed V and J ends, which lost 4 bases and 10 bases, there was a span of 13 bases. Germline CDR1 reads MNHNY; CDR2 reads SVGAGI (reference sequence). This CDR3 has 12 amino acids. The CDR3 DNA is TGTGCCAGCAGTTCCGGGACGGCTCTCTACACCTTC. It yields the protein CASSSGTALYTF.

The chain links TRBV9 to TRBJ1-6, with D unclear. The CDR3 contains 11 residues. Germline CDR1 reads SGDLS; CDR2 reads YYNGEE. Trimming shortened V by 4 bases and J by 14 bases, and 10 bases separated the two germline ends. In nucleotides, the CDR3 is TGTGCCAGCAGCTCTGGTGCAGCCCTCCACTTT. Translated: CASSSGAALHF.

The CDR3 region is CSVEESGRNTGELFF. CDR3 nucleotide sequence: TGCAGCGTTGAAGAGTCCGGGAGGAACACCGGGGAGCTGTTTTTT. The genes are TRBV29-1 and TRBJ2-2; D is possibly TRBD2 (6 bases). Germline CDR1 reads SQVTM; CDR2 reads ANQGSEA. V lost 0 bases and J lost 1, with 9 bases in between. CDR3 length equals 15 residues.

CDR3 protein: CASSLEGANTEAFF. In DNA form, the CDR3 reads TGTGCCAGCAGCTTAGAGGGAGCCAACACTGAAGCTTTCTTT. This rearrangement joins TRBV7-2 to TRBJ1-1; D is unclear. The CDR3 length is 14 residues. The V end lost 1 base, the J end lost 2 bases, and 8 bases lay between the germline ends. Per germline, CDR1 SGHTA and CDR2 FQGNSA. Together with reference TRBV7-2 and TRBJ1-1, the CDR3 gives the full variable domain: GAGVSQSPSNKVTEKGKDVELRCDPISGHTALYWYRQSLGQGLEFLIYFQGNSAPDKSGLPSDRFSAERTGGSVSTLTIQRTQQEDSAVYLCASSLEGANTEAFFGQGTRLTVV.

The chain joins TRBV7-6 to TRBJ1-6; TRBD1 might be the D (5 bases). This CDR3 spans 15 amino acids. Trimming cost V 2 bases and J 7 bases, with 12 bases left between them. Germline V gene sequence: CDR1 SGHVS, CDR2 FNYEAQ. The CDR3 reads CASSLNADNNSPLHF. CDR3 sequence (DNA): TGTGCCAGCAGCTTAAATGCGGACAACAATTCACCCCTCCACTTT.

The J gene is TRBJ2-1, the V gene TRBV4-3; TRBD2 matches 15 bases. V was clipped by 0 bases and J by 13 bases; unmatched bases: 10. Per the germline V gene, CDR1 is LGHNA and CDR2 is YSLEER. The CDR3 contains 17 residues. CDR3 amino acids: CASSQDKNGLAGGPQFF. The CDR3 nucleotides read TGCGCCAGCAGCCAAGATAAAAATGGACTAGCGGGAGGGCCACAGTTCTTC.

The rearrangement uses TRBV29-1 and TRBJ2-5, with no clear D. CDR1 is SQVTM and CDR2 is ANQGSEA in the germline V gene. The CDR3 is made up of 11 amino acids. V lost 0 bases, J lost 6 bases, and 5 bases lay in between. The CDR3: CSVEEIQTQYF. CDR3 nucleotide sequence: TGCAGCGTTGAAGAAATCCAGACCCAGTACTTC. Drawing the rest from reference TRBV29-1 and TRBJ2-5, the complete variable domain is SAVISQKPSRDICQRGTSLTIQCQVDSQVTMMFWYRQQPGQSLTLIATANQGSEATYESGFVIDKFPISRPNLTFSTLTVSNMSPEDSSIYLCSVEEIQTQYFGPGTRLLVL.

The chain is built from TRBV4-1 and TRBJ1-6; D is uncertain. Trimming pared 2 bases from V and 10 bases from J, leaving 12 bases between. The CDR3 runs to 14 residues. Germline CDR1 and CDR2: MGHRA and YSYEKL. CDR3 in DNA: TGCGCCAGCAGCCAACCGGGCCTGAACTCACCCCTCCACTTT. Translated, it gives CASSQPGLNSPLHF.

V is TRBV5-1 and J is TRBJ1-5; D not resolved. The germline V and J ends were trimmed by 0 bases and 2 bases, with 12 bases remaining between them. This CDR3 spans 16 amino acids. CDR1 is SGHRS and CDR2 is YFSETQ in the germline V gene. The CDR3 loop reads CASSLDGSRGNQPQHF. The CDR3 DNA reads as TGCGCCAGCAGCTTGGATGGCTCAAGGGGCAATCAGCCCCAGCATTTT.

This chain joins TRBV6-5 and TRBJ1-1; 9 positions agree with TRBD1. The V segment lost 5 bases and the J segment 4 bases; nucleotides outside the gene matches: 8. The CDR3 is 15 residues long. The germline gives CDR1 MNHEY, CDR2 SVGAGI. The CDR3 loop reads CASSLTGGSSTEAFF. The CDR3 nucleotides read TGTGCCAGCAGTCTCACAGGGGGCAGCAGCACTGAAGCTTTCTTT.

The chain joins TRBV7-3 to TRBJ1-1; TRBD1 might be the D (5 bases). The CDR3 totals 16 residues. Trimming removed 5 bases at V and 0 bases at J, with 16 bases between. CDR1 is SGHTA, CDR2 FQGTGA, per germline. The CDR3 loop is CASSQAPGTLNTEAFF. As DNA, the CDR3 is TGTGCCAGCAGCCAAGCCCCAGGGACGTTGAACACTGAAGCTTTCTTT. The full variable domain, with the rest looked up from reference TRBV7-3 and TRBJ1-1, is GAGVSQTPSNKVTEKGKYVELRCDPISGHTALYWYRQSLGQGPEFLIYFQGTGAADDSGLPNDRFFAVRPEGSVSTLKIQRTERGDSAVYLCASSQAPGTLNTEAFFGQGTRLTVV.

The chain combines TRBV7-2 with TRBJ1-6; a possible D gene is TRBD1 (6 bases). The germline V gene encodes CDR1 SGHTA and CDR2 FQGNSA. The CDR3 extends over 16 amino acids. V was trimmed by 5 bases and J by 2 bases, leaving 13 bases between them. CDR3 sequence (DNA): TGTGCCAGCAGCCATGGGGGGGGCCCCTATAATTCACCCCTCCACTTT. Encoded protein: CASSHGGGPYNSPLHF.

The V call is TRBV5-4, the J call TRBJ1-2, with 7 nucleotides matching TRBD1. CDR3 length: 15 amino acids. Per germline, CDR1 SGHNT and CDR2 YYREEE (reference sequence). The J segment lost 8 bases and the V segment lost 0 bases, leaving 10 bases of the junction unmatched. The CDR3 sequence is CASSLGGGTVDGYTF. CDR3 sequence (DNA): TGTGCCAGCAGCTTGGGGGGCGGGACAGTTGACGGCTACACCTTC.

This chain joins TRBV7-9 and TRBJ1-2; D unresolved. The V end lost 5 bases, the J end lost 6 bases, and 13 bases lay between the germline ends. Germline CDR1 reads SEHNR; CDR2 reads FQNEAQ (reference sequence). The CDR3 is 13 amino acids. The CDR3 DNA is TGTGCCAGCAGCCGCGACGTTCAGGATGGCTACACCTTC. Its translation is CASSRDVQDGYTF.

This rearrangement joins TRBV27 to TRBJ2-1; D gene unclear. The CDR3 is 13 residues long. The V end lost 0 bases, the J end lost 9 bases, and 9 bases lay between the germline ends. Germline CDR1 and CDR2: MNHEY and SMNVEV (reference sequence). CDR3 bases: TGTGCCAGCAGTTTATCCCTCGGCGGTGAGCAGTTCTTC. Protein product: CASSLSLGGEQFF.

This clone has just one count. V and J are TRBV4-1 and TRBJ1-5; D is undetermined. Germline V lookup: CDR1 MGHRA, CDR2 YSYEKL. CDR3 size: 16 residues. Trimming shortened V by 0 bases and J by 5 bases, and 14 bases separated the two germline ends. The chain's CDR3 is CASSQDLQTYYQPQHF. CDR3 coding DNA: TGCGCCAGCAGCCAAGATCTTCAGACATATTATCAGCCCCAGCATTTT.